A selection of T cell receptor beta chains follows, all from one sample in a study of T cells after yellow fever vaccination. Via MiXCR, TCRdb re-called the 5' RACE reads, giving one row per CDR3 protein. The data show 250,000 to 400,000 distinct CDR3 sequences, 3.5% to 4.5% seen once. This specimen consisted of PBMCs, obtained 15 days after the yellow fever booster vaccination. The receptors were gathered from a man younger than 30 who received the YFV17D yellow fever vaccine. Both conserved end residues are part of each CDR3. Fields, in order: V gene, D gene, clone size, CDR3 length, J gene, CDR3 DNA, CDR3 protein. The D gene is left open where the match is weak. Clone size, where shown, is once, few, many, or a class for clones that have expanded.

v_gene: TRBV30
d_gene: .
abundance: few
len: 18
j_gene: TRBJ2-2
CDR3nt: TGTGCCTGGAAGAGGAACCCGGGACCAGCGTTTCATACCGGGGAGCTGTTTTTT
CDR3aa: CAWKRNPGPAFHTGELFF

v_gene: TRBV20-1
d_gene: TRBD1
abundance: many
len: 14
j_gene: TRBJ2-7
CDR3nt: TGCAGTGCCATAGTCGGGGACAGAAACTACGAGCAGTACTTC
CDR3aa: CSAIVGDRNYEQYF

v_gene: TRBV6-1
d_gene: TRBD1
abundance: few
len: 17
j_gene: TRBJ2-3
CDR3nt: TGTGCCAGCAGTGTATGGACAGGGGCCGACAGCACAGATACGCAGTATTTT
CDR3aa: CASSVWTGADSTDTQYF

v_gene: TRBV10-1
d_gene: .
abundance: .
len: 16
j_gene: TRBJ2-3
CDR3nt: TGCGCCAGCAACCCCCGAATTGGGGGGCGGGGAGATACGCAGTATTTT
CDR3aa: CASNPRIGGRGDTQYF

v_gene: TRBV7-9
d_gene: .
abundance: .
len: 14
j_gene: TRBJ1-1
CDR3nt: TGTGCCAGCAGCTTCCCCAGAGGGAACACTGAAGCTTTCTTT
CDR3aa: CASSFPRGNTEAFF

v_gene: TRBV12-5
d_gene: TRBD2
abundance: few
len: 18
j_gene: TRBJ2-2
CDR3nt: TGTGCTAGTGGGCCCGGACTAGCGGGGGGGCTTGTCACCGGGGAGCTGTTTTTT
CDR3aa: CASGPGLAGGLVTGELFF

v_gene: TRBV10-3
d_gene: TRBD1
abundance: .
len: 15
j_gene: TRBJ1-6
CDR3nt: TGTGCCATCAGCCCGGGACAGGGGAGGGCATCACCCCTCCACTTT
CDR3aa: CAISPGQGRASPLHF

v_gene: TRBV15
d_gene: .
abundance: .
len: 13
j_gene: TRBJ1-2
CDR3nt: TGTGCCACCGCCGTCCTAAGGGGCCGCGGCTACACCTTC
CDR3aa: CATAVLRGRGYTF

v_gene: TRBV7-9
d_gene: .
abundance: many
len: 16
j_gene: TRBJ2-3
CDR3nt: TGTGCCAGCAGCTTAGCCCTGGGGACGGTTGGTCCTACGCAGTATTTT
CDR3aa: CASSLALGTVGPTQYF

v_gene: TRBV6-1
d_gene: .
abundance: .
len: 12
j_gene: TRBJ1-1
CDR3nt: TGTGCCAGCATTTGGACAGTAGGTGAAGCTTTCTTT
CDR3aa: CASIWTVGEAFF

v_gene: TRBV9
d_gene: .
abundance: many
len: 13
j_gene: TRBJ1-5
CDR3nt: TGTGCCAGCAGCGACGGGGACGGCCAGCCCCAGCATTTT
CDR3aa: CASSDGDGQPQHF

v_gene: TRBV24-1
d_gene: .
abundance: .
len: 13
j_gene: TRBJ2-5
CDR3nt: TGTGCCACCAGTGCTGGCGCTCAAGAGACCCAGTACTTC
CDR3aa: CATSAGAQETQYF

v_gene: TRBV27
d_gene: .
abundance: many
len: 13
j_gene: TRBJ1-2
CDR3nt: TGTGCCAGCAGGGGGGCGGGTAACTATGGCTACACCTTC
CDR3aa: CASRGAGNYGYTF

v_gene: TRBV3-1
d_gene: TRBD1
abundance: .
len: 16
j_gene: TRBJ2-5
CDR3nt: TGTGCCAGCAGCCAAGATGGAGGACAGGGAATAGGGACCCAGTACTTC
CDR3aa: CASSQDGGQGIGTQYF

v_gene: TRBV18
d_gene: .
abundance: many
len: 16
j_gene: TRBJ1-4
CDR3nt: TGTGCCAGCTCACTGAGATCCGGGACACTTAATGAAAAACTGTTTTTT
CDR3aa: CASSLRSGTLNEKLFF

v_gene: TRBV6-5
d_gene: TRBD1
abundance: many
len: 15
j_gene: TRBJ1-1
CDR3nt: TGTGCCAGCAGTTACGGGGACAGGGTTTCTGCTGAAGCTTTCTTT
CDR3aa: CASSYGDRVSAEAFF

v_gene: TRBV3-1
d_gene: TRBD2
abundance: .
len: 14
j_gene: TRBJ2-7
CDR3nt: TGTGCCAGCAGCCTCTCTAGCGGGGGGATTGAGCAGTACTTC
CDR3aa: CASSLSSGGIEQYF

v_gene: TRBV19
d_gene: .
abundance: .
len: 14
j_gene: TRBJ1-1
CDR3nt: TGTGCCAGTAGTATGGATCAGGTGGGCTCTGAAGCTTTCTTT
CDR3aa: CASSMDQVGSEAFF

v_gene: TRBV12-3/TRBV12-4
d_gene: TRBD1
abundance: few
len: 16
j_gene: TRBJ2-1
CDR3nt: TGTGCCAGCAGTTTAGCGGGACAGGGGGGGTACAATGAGCAGTTCTTC
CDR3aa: CASSLAGQGGYNEQFF

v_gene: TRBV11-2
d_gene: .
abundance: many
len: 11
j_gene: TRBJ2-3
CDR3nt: TGTGCCAGCAGCCGCGACAGGTTCACGTATTTT
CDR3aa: CASSRDRFTYF

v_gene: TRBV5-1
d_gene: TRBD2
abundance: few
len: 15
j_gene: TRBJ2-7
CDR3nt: TGCGCCAGCAGATGGCTAGCGGGGCCAACCTACGAGCAGTACTTC
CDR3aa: CASRWLAGPTYEQYF

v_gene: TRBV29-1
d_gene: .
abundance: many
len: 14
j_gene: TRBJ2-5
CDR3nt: TGCAGCGTTGAGATAGGGCACGAACCAGAGACCCAGTACTTC
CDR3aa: CSVEIGHEPETQYF

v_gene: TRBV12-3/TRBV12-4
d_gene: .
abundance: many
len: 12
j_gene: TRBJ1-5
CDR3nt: TGTGCCAGCAGTTTGATCCGACAGCCCCAGCATTTT
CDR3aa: CASSLIRQPQHF

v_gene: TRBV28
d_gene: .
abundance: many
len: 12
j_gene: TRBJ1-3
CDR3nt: TGTGCCAGCACGAGTTATGGAAACACCATATATTTT
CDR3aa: CASTSYGNTIYF

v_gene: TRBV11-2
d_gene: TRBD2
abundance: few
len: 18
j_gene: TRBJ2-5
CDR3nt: TGTGCCAGCAGCTTAACGGGCAGGAGCGGGGGCATTCAAGAGACCCAGTACTTC
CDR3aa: CASSLTGRSGGIQETQYF

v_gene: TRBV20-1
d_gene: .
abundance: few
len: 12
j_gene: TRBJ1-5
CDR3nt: TGCAGTGCTAGCAACAGGGTTGGGCCCCAGCATTTT
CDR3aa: CSASNRVGPQHF

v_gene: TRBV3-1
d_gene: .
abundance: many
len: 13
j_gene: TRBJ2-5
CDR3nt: TGTGCCAGCAGCCAAGGCCTAGGAGAGACCCAGTACTTC
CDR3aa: CASSQGLGETQYF

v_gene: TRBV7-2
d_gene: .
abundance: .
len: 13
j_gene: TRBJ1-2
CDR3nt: TGTGCCAGCAGCTCAGTGCCGGGTTATGGCTACACCTTC
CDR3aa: CASSSVPGYGYTF

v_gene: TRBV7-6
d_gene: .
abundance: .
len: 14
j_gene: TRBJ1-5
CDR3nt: TGTGCCAGCAGCTTAGCCAGGGGCGGTCAGCCCCAGCATTTT
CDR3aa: CASSLARGGQPQHF

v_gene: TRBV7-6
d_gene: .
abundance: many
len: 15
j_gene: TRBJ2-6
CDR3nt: TGTGCCAGCAGCTTGGGCAGCTCTGGGGCCAACGTCCTGACTTTC
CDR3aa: CASSLGSSGANVLTF

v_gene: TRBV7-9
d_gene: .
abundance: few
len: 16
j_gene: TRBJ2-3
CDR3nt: TGTGCCAGCAGCCCCCGAGGACTCCTAGGCACAGATACGCAGTATTTT
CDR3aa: CASSPRGLLGTDTQYF

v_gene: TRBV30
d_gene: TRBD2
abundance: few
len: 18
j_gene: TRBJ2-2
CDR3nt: TGTGCCTGGAGTGTTCTGGCGGGGGGCCTCAGGGACACCGGGGAGCTGTTTTTT
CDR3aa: CAWSVLAGGLRDTGELFF

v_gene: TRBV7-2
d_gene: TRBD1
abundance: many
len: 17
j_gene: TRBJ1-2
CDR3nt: TGTGCCAGCAGCGTTAGGACTGGGACAGGGGGCAACTATGGCTACACCTTC
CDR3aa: CASSVRTGTGGNYGYTF

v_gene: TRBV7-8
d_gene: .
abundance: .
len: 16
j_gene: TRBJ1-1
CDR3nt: TGTGCCAGCAGCTTAGGGAATGGCAGGCTAGGGACTGAAGCTTTCTTT
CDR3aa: CASSLGNGRLGTEAFF

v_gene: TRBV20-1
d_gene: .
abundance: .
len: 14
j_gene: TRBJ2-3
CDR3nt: TGCAGTGCGCCGAGAGGGGGGATGGGCGATACGCAGTATTTT
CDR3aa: CSAPRGGMGDTQYF

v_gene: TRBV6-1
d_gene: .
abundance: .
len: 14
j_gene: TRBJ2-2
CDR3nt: TGTGCCAGCAGTGAGGGATTCTACACCGGGGAGCTGTTTTTT
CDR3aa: CASSEGFYTGELFF

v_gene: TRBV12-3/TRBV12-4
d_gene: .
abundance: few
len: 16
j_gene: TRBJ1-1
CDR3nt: TGTGCCAGCAGATACTTGGACGGGCCTATGAACACTGAAGCTTTCTTT
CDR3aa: CASRYLDGPMNTEAFF

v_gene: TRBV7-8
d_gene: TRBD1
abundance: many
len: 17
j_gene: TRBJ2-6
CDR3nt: TGTGCCAGCAGCTTAATGGGCAGGGGGCCCGGGGCCAACGTCCTGACTTTC
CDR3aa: CASSLMGRGPGANVLTF

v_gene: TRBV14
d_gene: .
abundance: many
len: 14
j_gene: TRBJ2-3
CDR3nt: TGTGCCAGCAGCCAGGAGGGCCCTACAGATACGCAGTATTTT
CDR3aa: CASSQEGPTDTQYF

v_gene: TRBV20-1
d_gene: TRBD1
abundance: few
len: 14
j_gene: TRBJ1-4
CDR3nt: TGCAGTGCTGATGGACAGGGGGCTGGAGAAAAACTGTTTTTT
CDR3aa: CSADGQGAGEKLFF

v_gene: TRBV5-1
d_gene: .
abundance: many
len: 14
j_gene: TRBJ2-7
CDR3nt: TGCGCCAGCAGCTTGCAGGGGACCTCCTACGAGCAGTACTTC
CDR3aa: CASSLQGTSYEQYF

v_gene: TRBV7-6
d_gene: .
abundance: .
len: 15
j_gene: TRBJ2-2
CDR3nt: TGTGCCAGCAGCCCTTGGACGGAAAACACCGGGGAGCTGTTTTTT
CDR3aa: CASSPWTENTGELFF

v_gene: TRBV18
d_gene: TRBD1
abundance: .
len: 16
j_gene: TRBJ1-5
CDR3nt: TGTGCCAGCTCACCACCGGAGACAGGGTTGAATCAGCCCCAGCATTTT
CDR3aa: CASSPPETGLNQPQHF

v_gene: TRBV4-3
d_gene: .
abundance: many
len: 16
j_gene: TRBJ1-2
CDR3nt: TGCGCCAGCAGCCAAGCCTCTGGACAGACTAACTATGGCTACACCTTC
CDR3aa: CASSQASGQTNYGYTF

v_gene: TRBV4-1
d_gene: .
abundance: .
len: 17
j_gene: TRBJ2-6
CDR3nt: TGCGCCAGCAGCCAAGTCAGCCCGATCTCTGGGGCCAACGTCCTGACTTTC
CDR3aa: CASSQVSPISGANVLTF

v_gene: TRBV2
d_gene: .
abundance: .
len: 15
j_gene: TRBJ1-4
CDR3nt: TGTGCCAGCAGTAGCAACAGGGCCCACAATGAAAAACTGTTTTTT
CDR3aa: CASSSNRAHNEKLFF

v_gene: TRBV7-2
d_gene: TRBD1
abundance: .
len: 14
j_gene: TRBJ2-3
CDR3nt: TGTGCCAGCAGCTTAGTAGGGGGCCCAGATACGCAGTATTTT
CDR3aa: CASSLVGGPDTQYF

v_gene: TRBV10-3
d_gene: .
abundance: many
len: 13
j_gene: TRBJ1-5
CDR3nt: TGTGCCATCAGGGGACGGAGCAATCAGCCCCAGCATTTT
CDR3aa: CAIRGRSNQPQHF

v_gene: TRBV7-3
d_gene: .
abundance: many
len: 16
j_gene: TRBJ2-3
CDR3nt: TGTGCCAGCAGCTTAAAGTCGTGGGCGAGCACAGATACGCAGTATTTT
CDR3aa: CASSLKSWASTDTQYF

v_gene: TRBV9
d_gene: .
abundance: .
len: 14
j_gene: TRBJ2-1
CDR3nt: TGTGCCAGCAGCGTAGAACCTAGCGTGCGGGAGCAGTTCTTC
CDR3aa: CASSVEPSVREQFF

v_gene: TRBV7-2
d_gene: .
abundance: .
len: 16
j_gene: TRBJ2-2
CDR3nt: TGTGCCAGCAGCTTATCTGGCGTGTACGTAGGCGGGGAGCTGTTTTTT
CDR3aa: CASSLSGVYVGGELFF

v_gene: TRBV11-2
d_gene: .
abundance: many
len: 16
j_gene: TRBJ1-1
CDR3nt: TGTGCCAGCAGCTTAGAATTTGGCAGGGCGAACACTGAAGCTTTCTTT
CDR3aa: CASSLEFGRANTEAFF

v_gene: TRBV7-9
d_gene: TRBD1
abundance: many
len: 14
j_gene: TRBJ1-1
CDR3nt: TGTGCCAGCAGCGTCACAGGGGGGAACACTGAAGCTTTCTTT
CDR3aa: CASSVTGGNTEAFF

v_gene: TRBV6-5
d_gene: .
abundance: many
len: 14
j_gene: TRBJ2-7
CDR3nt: TGTGCCAGCAGCCTGAACGGCGGATCCTACGAGCAGTACTTC
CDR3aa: CASSLNGGSYEQYF

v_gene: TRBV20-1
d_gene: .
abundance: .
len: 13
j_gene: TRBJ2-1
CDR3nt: TGCAGTGCTAGACGGACCTCCGACTATGAGCAGTTCTTC
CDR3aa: CSARRTSDYEQFF

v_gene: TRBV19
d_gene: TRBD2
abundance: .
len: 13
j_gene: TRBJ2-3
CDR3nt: TGTGCCAGTCGACTAGCGGGATCAGATACGCAGTATTTT
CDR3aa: CASRLAGSDTQYF

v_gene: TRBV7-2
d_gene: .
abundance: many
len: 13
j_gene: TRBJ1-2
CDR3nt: TGTGCCAGCAGCCCTACCCCCCAGGATGGCTACACCTTC
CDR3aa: CASSPTPQDGYTF

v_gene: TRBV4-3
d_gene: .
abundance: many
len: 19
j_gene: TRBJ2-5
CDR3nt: TGCGCCAGCAGCCAAGAAGGTGGGCGACCTGAGGTTTTCCAAGAGACCCAGTACTTC
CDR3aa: CASSQEGGRPEVFQETQYF

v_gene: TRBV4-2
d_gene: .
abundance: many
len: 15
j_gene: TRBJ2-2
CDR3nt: TGTGCCAGCAGCCAAGGATCGGGGGACACCGGGGAGCTGTTTTTT
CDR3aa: CASSQGSGDTGELFF